The T cell receptor (beta chain) under discussion was sequenced for a study of shared clonotypes between healthy human individuals (TCRdb year 2020). Background for the entire study: The cohort included three men and a couple of women between 18 and 49 years of age. For each donor, CD4 naive and CD4 memory were each run on three plates, CD8 naive on two plates, and CD8 memory on one plate. To estimate repertoire size and how much clonotypes are shared between individuals, the study performed deep sequencing of blood TCR repertoires from roughly five healthy adults. To increase sequencing depth and limit assay-specific biases, TCR repertoire library preparation and sequencing were carried out by different laboratories using diverse techniques. Each donor's leukapheresis produced roughly between roughly 0.9 and 9 billion PBMCs.

Points the paper makes about the study in general: Sampling was limited to blood, and TCR repertoires in tissue likely differ from TCR repertoires in blood. Compared with non-shared clonotypes, clonotypes shared by all four sorted-subset donors had higher generation probabilities. Across a handful of donors, 5% to 6% of naive CD4, 3% to 4% of naive CD8, around 2.5% of memory CD4, and approximately 0.4% of memory CD8 clonotypes were shared. Pairwise subsampling indicated that sequencing depth was expected to affect the degree of clonotype sharing among donors. Even with the large sequencing depth, rarefaction of the sorted-subset datasets indicated that sequencing was incomplete. Naive subsets generally had larger estimated clonotype richness than memory subsets did. Because the study included only a small number of donors, the genetic and exposure-history diversity represented was limited.

Using the deep immunoSEQ assay, TCR CDR3 regions were amplified from genomic DNA by multiplex PCR. Genomic DNA extracted from each cell subset was distributed evenly over all wells of several immunoSEQ 96-well plates, and each plate served as one replicate. For sorted subsets, 150 to 200 ng genomic DNA, equal to 25,000 to 35,000 T cell genomes, was loaded into each replicate PCR. The purified libraries were quantified using a Qubit 3.0 fluorometer, sized with a Bioanalyzer 2100, and then quantified again using the KAPA Library Quantification kit. Every immunoSEQ 96-well plate was sequenced on a separate single-read 150-cycle Illumina NextSeq 550 flow cell. In the authors' own workflow: Because the immunoSEQ output included only junctional sequences and no quality scores, the filtering could not be the same as the filtering used for full-length reads. Sequences were annotated with PyIR, a Python wrapper for IgBLAST v1.9, and V/J genes and CDR3 were assigned using IMGT germline references. Any read was removed if the V/J assignment was weak (E-value above 1e-6), the CDR3 was missing, or the read contained stop codons, out-of-frame junctions, or ambiguous translated residues. V3J clonotypes were defined as sequences sharing the same inferred V gene, J gene, and CDR3 amino acid sequence. Percentage overlap between repertoires was calculated by dividing the number of shared unique clonotypes by the size of the smaller repertoire. Three approaches were used to assess repertoire richness: RTK rarefaction, the Chao1 estimator, and Recon v2.1 estimates of unobserved clonotypes. Generation probabilities were computed with OLGA for all TCRbeta clonotypes obtained by the gDNA method from several donors. This immuneACCESS table, as held by TCRdb, lists in-frame sequences with V and J called but not all clones. Of the missing ones, under half trace to an unresolved V gene in checked studies; the others have no known cause. The DNA was the basis for D and trimming; V, J and clone size are from that table. Across this sample there are around 300,000 clones, with around 87% seen only once. The top ten clonotypes cover roughly 16% of the sample.

Counted from cysteine to phenylalanine, this CDR3 has 14 amino acids. Only the CDR3 portion is preserved as DNA: 42 bases, with reading frame beginning at the first base. The V and J ends are trimmed by 5 bases and 3 bases, leaving 15 bases between them. CDR1 and CDR2 are drawn from the germline V gene: SGHRS, YFSETQ. As regards this clone: Its antigen specificity is not known. No base qualities exist here, and no much larger clone lies one base off it.

The donors were healthy, HIV-negative adults with no recently reported acute infections or vaccinations. All donors were Caucasian adults living in Nashville, Tennessee, USA. CD8 memory samples combined magnetically selected CD45RO+ cells with CCR7-negative CD45RA+ effector memory (TemRA) cells. Blood was obtained by leukapheresis, after which PBMCs were separated by Ficoll-Histopaque density gradient centrifugation and cryopreserved in liquid nitrogen vapor phase. Analytical flow cytometry was used to check the purity and quantity of each magnetically sorted T cell population. From each sorted fraction, genomic DNA was isolated and quantified by UV absorbance on a Nanodrop 2000c.

This sequence was found in a man aged 18 to 30 in good health. The rearrangement joined TRBV5-1 to TRBJ2-7, and possibly TRBD1, on 5 matching bases. The specimen sequenced was memory CD8+ T cells sorted from blood. The cell subset or site label here, explained by the study, means: CD45RO+ cells pooled with CCR7-negative TemRA cells. The nucleotides are TGCGCCAGCAGAGACAGTAGTTCGCTCTACGAGCAGTACTTC. Its translation is CASRDSSSLYEQYF.